This T cell receptor beta chain was retrieved from a study of early T cells in non-severe SARS-CoV-2 infection. Study-wide context: The study sequenced bulk RNA from unsorted whole blood, with chains unpaired.

Individual cDNA molecules were tagged with unique molecular identifiers. TCRdb reanalysed the 5' RACE reads using MiXCR and keeps one entry per CDR3 protein. The data contain tens of thousands of distinct CDR3 sequences, approximately 9% of them seen just once; the ten biggest clones take up about 5.3%. This clonotype was seen many times. Its antigen is unidentified. The CDR3 runs to 13 residues. Germline loops: CDR1 DFQATT, CDR2 SNEGSKA (reference sequence). The V end lost 6 bases, the J end lost 3 bases, and 14 bases lay between the germline ends. General study findings and limits: VDJdb matches were skewed toward anti-spike CD8 T cell responses.

Source: whole blood, taken at baseline. This TCR was sampled from an adult who was a healthcare worker with PCR-confirmed SARS-CoV-2 infection or an uninfected control (not recorded which). The V call is TRBV20-1, the J call TRBJ2-5; unclear D gene. CDR3: CSASGAPKETQYF. The CDR3 DNA is TGCAGTGCGTCCGGCGCGCCGAAAGAGACCCAGTACTTC.